Listed here is a single T cell receptor beta chain. Its specificity is not known. TCRdb redid the calling of the 5' RACE reads with MiXCR, one entry per CDR3 protein. The table has 120,000 or so distinct CDR3 sequences, about 8.8% seen once. The CDR3 is made up of 14 amino acids. Germline V gene data show CDR1 as SGDLS and CDR2 as YYNGEE. Trimming took 3 bases from V and 4 from J; bases not matched to a gene: 3. These data are taken from a study of T cells after yellow fever vaccination. Overall study results and limits: The presence of abundant clonotypes contaminating from the bulk population was possible in FACS-sorted repertoires. Faster peaking, at day 5 versus 15, marked a secondary response that was weaker. The study re-detected most primary-vaccination clones after the booster (96% CD4, 88% CD8).

The chain links TRBV9 to TRBJ1-1, with TRBD1 matching 10 bases. This TCR was recovered from a man aged 18 to 29 who received the YFV17D yellow fever vaccine. The specimen comprised CD8+ T cells sorted from PBMCs, sampled on the day of the yellow fever booster vaccination. CDR3 in amino acids: CASSGQGAGTEAFF. The CDR3 bases are TGTGCCAGCAGCGGACAGGGGGCTGGCACTGAAGCTTTCTTT.